A selection of T cell receptor beta chains follows, all from one sample in a study of blood T cell repertoires in COVID-19. The protocol was immunoSEQ multiplex PCR, while the TCRdb copy is restricted to in-frame clones and leaves out a portion. The sample lists roughly 200,000 clones, approximately 85% occurring once. Sequencing was performed on peripheral blood. These receptors were obtained from a woman older than 75 with acute or convalescent COVID-19. Both conserved end residues are part of each CDR3. The order of the fields is J gene, D gene, V gene, CDR3 protein, CDR3 DNA. A D gene is named only where the DNA matches it firmly.

TRBJ1-2	-	TRBV12-3/TRBV12-4	CAWTTASGYTF	TGTGCCTGGACGACAGCTTCTGGCTACACCTTC
TRBJ2-1	-	TRBV2	CASSEIAPNEQFF	TGTGCCAGCAGTGAAATAGCGCCCAATGAGCAGTTCTTC
TRBJ2-3	TRBD2	TRBV7-2	CASSEGLAGGWDTQYF	TGTGCCAGCAGCGAGGGACTAGCGGGAGGATGGGATACGCAGTATTTT
TRBJ2-2	-	TRBV9	CASSVEVRAAGELFF	TGTGCCAGCAGCGTAGAAGTCAGGGCCGCCGGGGAGCTGTTTTTT
TRBJ1-2	-	TRBV6-5	CASRQGPGYTF	TGTGCCAGCAGGCAGGGTCCTGGCTACACCTTC
TRBJ2-1	TRBD2	TRBV27	CASIPTSGSFPPYNEQFF	TGTGCCAGCATCCCCACTAGCGGGAGTTTCCCACCCTACAATGAGCAGTTCTTC
TRBJ1-1	-	TRBV7-2	CASSSQVIGEAFF	TGTGCCAGCAGTTCACAGGTTATCGGTGAAGCTTTCTTT
TRBJ2-3	TRBD2	TRBV5-1	CASSYRGGGPSTDTQYF	TGCGCCAGCAGCTACCGTGGGGGGGGACCATCCACAGATACGCAGTATTTT
TRBJ1-5	-	TRBV7-9	CASSPGDQPQHF	TGTGCCAGCAGCCCAGGGGATCAGCCCCAGCATTTT
TRBJ1-3	-	TRBV30	CAWSVSSGNTIYF	TGTGCCTGGAGTGTGAGCTCTGGAAACACCATATATTTT
TRBJ1-1	TRBD1	TRBV27	CASSPRTGGLNTEAFF	TGTGCCAGCAGTCCGCGGACAGGGGGCTTGAACACTGAAGCTTTCTTT
TRBJ1-4	-	TRBV6-5	CASSLWTWGEKLFF	TGTGCCAGCAGTCTCTGGACTTGGGGTGAAAAACTGTTTTTT
TRBJ2-1	-	TRBV19	CASSSVESSYNEQFF	TGTGCCAGTAGTAGCGTAGAAAGCTCCTACAATGAGCAGTTCTTC
TRBJ2-1	TRBD2	TRBV15	CATSRGGGGGSSYNEQFF	TGTGCCACCAGCAGAGGGGGGGGAGGCGGGAGCTCCTACAATGAGCAGTTCTTC
TRBJ1-5	TRBD1	TRBV3-1/TRBV3-2	CASSRQGSQPQHF	TGTGCCAGCAGCCGACAGGGAAGTCAGCCCCAGCATTTT
TRBJ1-5	-	TRBV19	CASSIWGRGGNQPQHF	TGTGCCAGTAGTATATGGGGGCGAGGAGGCAATCAGCCCCAGCATTTT